Listed here are 20 T cell receptor beta chains from one sample, sequenced in a study of blood T cell repertoires in COVID-19. Clones were read by immunoSEQ multiplex PCR, and TCRdb kept only the in-frame ones, dropping some. The sample lists 45,000 to 65,000 clones; roughly nine tenths were seen once. Sequencing was done on a sample of peripheral blood. The receptor source for this set is a man aged 50 or older with acute or convalescent COVID-19.

The genes are TRBV5-1 and TRBJ2-1; 9 bases fit TRBD2. Unmatched junction bases numbered 1, after V lost 0 bases and J lost 0 bases. The CDR3 is made up of 16 amino acids. Germline-derived CDR1 and CDR2 are SGHRS and YFSETQ. Written as DNA, the CDR3 is TGCGCCAGCAGCTTGGCACTAGCGGGCTCCTACAATGAGCAGTTCTTC. Translating gives CASSLALAGSYNEQFF.

The chain links TRBV7-9 to TRBJ2-1; TRBD2 agrees at 8 bases. The V gene end was trimmed by 3 bases and the J gene end by 6 bases; junction bases not matched to a gene: 7. The CDR3 extends over 15 amino acids. Germline V gene sequence: CDR1 SEHNR, CDR2 FQNEAQ (reference sequence). The CDR3: CASSFERERGNEQFF. The CDR3 nucleotides are TGTGCCAGCAGCTTTGAGCGGGAGAGGGGCAATGAGCAGTTCTTC.

The rearrangement links TRBV3-1 (or the pseudogene TRBV3-2) to TRBJ2-1, with 9 nucleotides matching TRBD2. Germline CDR1 is LGHDT and CDR2 is YNNKEL (reference sequence). The ends lost 0 bases at V and 2 bases at J; junction bases unmatched: 5. This CDR3 spans 17 amino acids. CDR3 protein: CASSQERSGSPYNEQFF. The CDR3, as DNA: TGTGCCAGCAGCCAAGAACGTAGCGGGAGCCCCTACAATGAGCAGTTCTTC.

V is TRBV30 and J is TRBJ1-1; tentatively, D is TRBD1 (6 bases). The CDR3 extends over 13 amino acids. From germline, CDR1 is GTSNPN and CDR2 SVGIG (reference sequence). Deletions cut 3 bases from V and 1 base from J, with 9 bases between. Here the CDR3 DNA reads TGTGCCTGGAGCGGGACACCGAACACTGAAGCTTTCTTT. Amino acid sequence: CAWSGTPNTEAFF.

The chain combines TRBV9 with TRBJ1-1, with D perhaps TRBD1 (6 bases). Trimming stripped 0 bases from V and 6 bases from J, with 12 bases between. The CDR3 totals 14 residues. Germline V gives CDR1 SGDLS, CDR2 YYNGEE. In DNA form, the CDR3 reads TGTGCCAGCAGCGTAGGGAACAGGGTGGCTGAAGCTTTCTTT. Its translation is CASSVGNRVAEAFF.

This chain links TRBV5-1 with TRBJ1-1; D ambiguous. The V end lost 0 bases, the J end lost 4 bases, and 10 bases lay between the germline ends. CDR1 and CDR2 (germline): SGHRS, YFSETQ. The length of the CDR3 is 14 residues. The CDR3 loop reads CASSLGYSGTEAFF. The CDR3 coding sequence is TGCGCCAGCAGCTTGGGGTACAGCGGCACTGAAGCTTTCTTT.

The chain uses TRBV7-9 and TRBJ2-3, with D perhaps TRBD2 (6 bases). The germline V gene has CDR1 SEHNR and CDR2 FQNEAQ (reference sequence). V was cut by 3 bases and J by 2 bases, with 9 bases left in between. This CDR3 region has 14 residues. The CDR3 protein is CASSFAGNTDTQYF. CDR3 nucleotides: TGTGCCAGCAGCTTTGCGGGGAACACAGATACGCAGTATTTT.

This chain joins TRBV11-3 and TRBJ1-3, with D uncertain. V lost 5 bases and J lost 7, with 9 bases in between. Germline CDR1 reads SGHNT; CDR2 reads YENEEA. CDR3 length: 12 residues. CDR3 in amino acids: CASSPTSNTIYF. CDR3 sequence (DNA): TGTGCCAGCAGCCCGACATCGAACACCATATATTTT.

The V gene is TRBV7-8, the J gene TRBJ2-3, with D perhaps TRBD2 (5 bases). Trimming took off 4 bases at V and 6 bases at J, with 14 bases between the two ends. The CDR3 runs to 14 residues. Germline CDR1 and CDR2: SGHVS and FQNEAQ. Here the CDR3 DNA reads TGTGCCAGCAGCTCTACTCGGGGATGGGATACGCAGTATTTT. Encoded protein: CASSSTRGWDTQYF.

V gene TRBV6-6 combines with J gene TRBJ1-1, with 11 bases matching TRBD1. V trimming: 8 bases; J trimming: 6 bases; junction bases outside the gene matches: 14. This CDR3 contains 16 residues. Germline assignment: CDR1 MNHNY and CDR2 SVGAGI (reference sequence). Here the CDR3 reads CASGVDRGRSTAEAFF. The CDR3 nucleotides are TGTGCCAGCGGGGTGGACAGGGGGCGCAGTACGGCTGAAGCTTTCTTT.

The chain employs TRBV6-5 and TRBJ2-7; TRBD2 agrees at 9 bases. The CDR3 covers 15 residues. Trimming cost V 5 bases and J 0 bases; bases outside gene matches: 5. The germline CDR1 and CDR2 sequences are MNHEY and SVGAGI. The CDR3 here is CASSISGSYSYEQYF. The CDR3 DNA is TGTGCCAGCAGTATTAGCGGGAGCTACTCCTACGAGCAGTACTTC.

This chain joins TRBV24-1 and TRBJ2-3; 10 nucleotides line up with TRBD1. The length of the CDR3 is 16 residues. Germline trimming cut 3 bases from V and 6 bases from J; bases unmatched to any gene: 8. Germline V gene lookup returns CDR1 KGHDR and CDR2 SFDVKD. CDR3 sequence: CATSDPQDRGQDTQYF. In nucleotides, the CDR3 is TGTGCCACCAGTGATCCACAAGACAGGGGGCAGGATACGCAGTATTTT.

This chain connects TRBV24-1 to TRBJ2-3; 9 bases fit TRBD1. The CDR3 consists of 18 residues. V was pared by 3 bases and J by 4 bases, with 13 bases of the junction left unmatched. Germline loops: CDR1 KGHDR, CDR2 SFDVKD. CDR3 DNA sequence: TGTGCCACCAGTGATGTCTCTCCCGGGACAGGGAACCCAGATACGCAGTATTTT. This codes for CATSDVSPGTGNPDTQYF.

This clone was detected once. The rearrangement joins TRBV4-1 to TRBJ1-1; D unclear. The CDR3 sequence is 17 residues long. V lost 1 base to trimming and J lost 11 bases, with 26 bases between them. Germline CDR1 MGHRA, CDR2 YSYEKL. The CDR3: CASSQGLLRRVINGAFF. In DNA, the CDR3 is TGCGCCAGCAGCCAAGGTTTATTGAGGAGGGTTATCAACGGGGCTTTCTTT.

The DNA for the CDR3 is TGTGCCAGCAGCTTGTACAGGGGGGATAGCAATCAGCCCCAGCATTTT. Residues: CASSLYRGDSNQPQHF. This sequence joins TRBV7-9 and TRBJ1-5; 8 positions match TRBD1. CDR1 SEHNR and CDR2 FQNEAQ come from the germline V gene (reference sequence). CDR3 length: 16 residues. The V segment lost 3 bases and the J segment 0 bases; nucleotides outside the gene matches: 4.

This rearrangement joins TRBV24-1 to TRBJ1-3, with TRBD1 matching 8 bases. V trimming: 1 base; J trimming: 0 bases; junction bases outside the gene matches: 13. The CDR3 runs to 20 residues. Germline CDR1 is KGHDR and CDR2 is SFDVKD. CDR3 loop: CATSDFVSPGQVFSGNTIYF. DNA for the CDR3: TGTGCCACCAGTGATTTTGTTTCACCGGGACAGGTTTTCTCTGGAAACACCATATATTTT.

The CDR3 loop reads CASSRQGWKTEAFF. DNA for the CDR3: TGTGCCAGCAGCAGACAGGGCTGGAAGACTGAAGCTTTCTTT. This sequence joins TRBV7-9 and TRBJ1-1; 7 positions agree with TRBD1. The CDR3 is 14 amino acids. CDR1 and CDR2 from the germline V gene are SEHNR and FQNEAQ (reference sequence). The trim removed 5 bases at V and 5 bases at J, leaving 8 bases unmatched.

The J gene is TRBJ1-3, the V gene TRBV6-2 or TRBV6-3; possibly TRBD1 for D (5 bases). Germline CDR1 is MNHEY and CDR2 is SVGEGT. V gave up 5 bases and J gave up 0 bases, with 8 bases separating them. This CDR3 has 14 amino acids. CDR3: CASSGAYSGNTIYF. In DNA, the CDR3 is TGTGCCAGCAGTGGGGCCTACTCTGGAAACACCATATATTTT.

This chain joins TRBV5-1 and TRBJ1-1; unclear D gene. The CDR3 has 16 residues. The germline V gene encodes CDR1 SGHRS and CDR2 YFSETQ. Trimming removed 4 bases from V and 0 bases from J, with 16 bases in between. CDR3 in DNA: TGCGCCAGCAGCCTTGGAGGGTACCGCATGAACACTGAAGCTTTCTTT. It codes for CASSLGGYRMNTEAFF.

The V gene is TRBV15, the J gene TRBJ1-4, with D possibly matching TRBD1 (6 bases). Germline V gives CDR1 LNHNV, CDR2 YYDKDF (reference sequence). Trimming cost V 5 bases and J 4 bases, with 11 bases left between them. The length of the CDR3 is 14 residues. This chain's CDR3 is CATSPQGYNEKLFF. The CDR3 DNA sequence: TGTGCCACCAGCCCTCAGGGGTATAATGAAAAACTGTTTTTT. The whole variable domain, remainder taken from reference TRBV15 and TRBJ1-4, is DAMVIQNPRYQVTQFGKPVTLSCSQTLNHNVMYWYQQKSSQAPKLLFHYYDKDFNNEADTPDNFQSRRPNTSFCFLDIRSPGLGDTAMYLCATSPQGYNEKLFFGSGTQLSVL.